The entry that follows covers one T cell receptor (beta chain) sequence. Primers for the PCR totalled 60 Vbeta and 13 Jbeta. Data came from immunoSEQ multiplex PCR; TCRdb stores just in-frame clones and leaves some out. The top ten hold 2.8% of the sample, which has roughly 160,000 clones, roughly two thirds seen once. The germline V gene encodes CDR1 SGHAT and CDR2 FQNNGV. Trimming cost V 6 bases and J 6 bases; bases outside gene matches: 4. The CDR3 is 14 residues long. This sample stems from a study of cytomegalovirus exposure and HLA in healthy donors. Whole-study context: Among roughly 190 million T cells, an earlier analysis found about 100 million unique TCR beta sequences.

This clonotype originated in a woman aged 30 to 39 in good health and CMV-seronegative. Sequenced: PBMCs. The chain has TRBV11-2 and TRBJ1-6, with TRBD1 identical over 8 bases. The CDR3 protein is CASSPDRGNSPLHF. CDR3 nucleotide sequence: TGTGCCAGCAGTCCCGACAGGGGTAATTCACCCCTCCACTTT.